The 22 T cell receptor beta chains given below trace back to one sample, sequenced in a study of cytomegalovirus exposure and HLA in healthy donors. Both 60 Vbeta primers and 13 Jbeta primers went into the PCR. Clones were sequenced by immunoSEQ multiplex PCR, and TCRdb holds only the in-frame ones, with some missing. The repertoire holds around 130,000 clones, with around 78% as singletons. The specimen was PBMCs. The receptors here all came from a woman younger than 35 in good health and CMV-seronegative.

Details on this clone: Sequence at one end of the junction differs from germline and may be a read error. The CDR3: CASTEGVATGELFF. DNA of the CDR3: TGCGCCAGCACTGAGGGGGTAGCGACCGGGGAGCTGTTTTTT. The gene calls are TRBV10-2 and TRBJ2-2; TRBD1 might be the D (6 bases). This CDR3 is built from 14 residues. Looked up from germline, CDR1 is WSHSY and CDR2 is SAAADI.

This chain connects TRBV30 to TRBJ2-7; no clear D gene. Trimming pared 3 bases from V and 0 bases from J, leaving 9 bases between. From germline, CDR1 is GTSNPN and CDR2 SVGIG (reference sequence). The CDR3 loop spans 13 amino acids. This chain's CDR3 is CAWSTADSYEQYF. The CDR3 DNA reads TGTGCCTGGAGCACGGCGGACTCCTACGAGCAGTACTTC.

This clone was found once. This chain joins TRBV5-1 and TRBJ2-5; the match to TRBD1 covers 12 bases. Trimming at V came to 2 bases and at J to 9 bases, leaving 5 bases not matched to a gene. Germline values: CDR1 SGHRS, CDR2 YFSETQ. The CDR3 sequence is 14 residues long. The CDR3 DNA reads TGCGCCAGCAGCTTACCGGGACAGGGGGCGGCCCAGTACTTC. Encoded protein: CASSLPGQGAAQYF. Full variable domain (remainder filled in from reference TRBV5-1 and TRBJ2-5): KAGVTQTPRYLIKTRGQQVTLSCSPISGHRSVSWYQQTPGQGLQFLFEYFSETQRNKGNFPGRFSGRQFSNSRSEMNVSTLELGDSALYLCASSLPGQGAAQYFGPGTRLLVL.

This clone came up once. The rearrangement joins TRBV5-4 to TRBJ2-7; D remains ambiguous. The CDR3 length is 13 residues. Germline lookup yields CDR1 SGHNT and CDR2 YYREEE (reference sequence). The germline V and J ends were trimmed by 1 base and 0 bases, with 5 bases remaining between them. CDR3 DNA sequence: TGTGCCAGCAGCTTGCCCAGCTCCTACGAGCAGTACTTC. Amino acids: CASSLPSSYEQYF.

The V gene is TRBV7-6, the J gene TRBJ1-5, with D unclear. CDR1 and CDR2 from the germline V gene are SGHVS and FNYEAQ. The CDR3 is 15 amino acids. V was cut by 0 bases and J by 4 bases, with 10 bases left in between. CDR3 sequence: CASSLALGGNQPQHF. The CDR3 DNA is TGTGCCAGCAGCTTAGCGCTAGGAGGGAATCAGCCCCAGCATTTT.

This clone has a handful of counts. CDR3 nucleotide sequence: TGTGCCAGCAGTCTAGCGGGAGAGAACAATGAGCAGTTCTTC. Residues: CASSLAGENNEQFF. This chain joins TRBV13 and TRBJ2-1, with 10 bases identical to TRBD2. V gave up 6 bases and J gave up 5 bases; unmatched junction bases: 4. Germline CDR1 reads PRHDT; CDR2 reads FYEKMQ (reference sequence). This CDR3 has 14 residues.

The chain has TRBV6-5 and TRBJ1-6, with 10 nucleotides matching TRBD1. V shed 2 bases and J 13 bases; nucleotides not matched to a gene: 5. This CDR3 comprises 14 residues. Germline V gene data show CDR1 as MNHEY and CDR2 as SVGAGI. CDR3 in amino acids: CASSYGTGVLPLHF. In DNA form, the CDR3 reads TGTGCCAGCAGTTACGGGACAGGGGTTCTTCCCCTCCACTTT.

This rearrangement joins TRBV5-1 to TRBJ2-1; TRBD1 is a possible D gene (6 bases). V was trimmed by 0 bases and J by 0 bases, leaving 7 bases between them. CDR3 length: 15 residues. From germline, CDR1 is SGHRS and CDR2 YFSETQ. The CDR3 DNA reads as TGCGCCAGCAGCTTGGCGGACAGCTCCTACAATGAGCAGTTCTTC. The encoded protein is CASSLADSSYNEQFF.

The CDR3 coding sequence is TGTGCCAGCACCACATCGGGACAGGGATCTTCTGGCTACACCTTC. The encoded protein is CASTTSGQGSSGYTF. The chain uses TRBV6-6 and TRBJ1-2; TRBD1 aligns across 9 bases. CDR1 is MNHNY, CDR2 SVGAGI, per germline (reference sequence). V lost 7 bases to trimming and J lost 7 bases; unmatched junction nucleotides: 13. The CDR3 is made up of 15 amino acids.

Only a few counts were recorded for this clone. This chain connects TRBV2 to TRBJ1-2, with D uncertain. V was pared by 8 bases and J by 2 bases, with 9 bases between. The CDR3 is 12 residues long. Germline CDR1 and CDR2: SNHLY and FYNNEI. The chain's CDR3 is CASGRGNYGYTF. The DNA of the CDR3 is TGTGCCAGCGGCAGAGGAAACTATGGCTACACCTTC.

In this sample, this clone turned up a few times. The chain has TRBV13 and TRBJ2-7; 9 bases align to TRBD1. The CDR3 spans 16 residues. Per germline, CDR1 PRHDT and CDR2 FYEKMQ (reference sequence). V shed 0 bases, J shed 3 bases, and the junction held 6 bases outside the gene matches. The CDR3 spells CASSLGDRDRVYEQYF. CDR3 in DNA: TGTGCCAGCAGCTTAGGAGACCGGGACAGGGTCTACGAGCAGTACTTC.

V is TRBV30 and J is TRBJ1-5; no reliable D call. This CDR3 is 14 amino acids long. V lost 3 bases and J lost 0, with 9 bases in between. The germline gives CDR1 GTSNPN, CDR2 SVGIG (reference sequence). CDR3 amino acids: CAWRDEGSNQPQHF. The CDR3 nucleotides read TGTGCCTGGAGAGACGAGGGTAGCAATCAGCCCCAGCATTTT.

This clone has just a few counts. V usage is TRBV19 and J usage is TRBJ2-2; TRBD2 agrees at 9 bases. This CDR3 comprises 15 residues. Germline CDR1 LNHDA, CDR2 SQIVND (reference sequence). The ends lost 2 bases at V and 4 bases at J; junction bases unmatched: 2. For the CDR3, the DNA is TGTGCCAGTAGTATATCAGCGGGGGGCACCGGGGAGCTGTTTTTT. Protein sequence: CASSISAGGTGELFF.

The rearrangement joins TRBV30 to TRBJ2-3; no firm D call. CDR3 size: 12 residues. Germline CDR1 and CDR2: GTSNPN and SVGIG (reference sequence). V lost 0 bases, J lost 6 bases, and 7 bases lay in between. The CDR3 nucleotides read TGTGCCTGGAGTGTTTACACGGATACGCAGTATTTT. Amino acid sequence: CAWSVYTDTQYF.

The chain joins TRBV10-2 to TRBJ2-2, with no clear D. The V end lost 6 bases, the J end lost 5 bases, and 7 bases lay between the germline ends. This CDR3 region has 12 residues. CDR1 is WSHSY, CDR2 SAAADI, per germline. CDR3 amino acids: CASRRSTGELFF. The CDR3 nucleotides read TGCGCCAGCAGAAGGAGTACCGGGGAGCTGTTTTTT.

This clone showed up just a few times. The chain couples TRBV30 to TRBJ1-1, with no clear D. This CDR3 region has 11 residues. Trimming shortened V by 0 bases and J by 6 bases, and 5 bases separated the two germline ends. Germline V CDR1 and CDR2: GTSNPN, SVGIG (reference sequence). CDR3 bases: TGTGCCTGGAGTGTGGTAGCTGAAGCTTTCTTT. Protein product: CAWSVVAEAFF.

This clone was recorded a few times. The V call is TRBV11-2, the J call TRBJ2-1, with TRBD2 matching over 9 bases. The CDR3 runs to 15 residues. The V and J ends lost 5 bases and 1 base, in that order; junction bases with no gene match: 3. Germline-derived CDR1 and CDR2 are SGHAT and FQNNGV. For the CDR3, the DNA is TGTGCCAGCAGCAAGACTAGCGGATCCTACAATGAGCAGTTCTTC. This translates into CASSKTSGSYNEQFF.

The V and J genes are TRBV5-1 and TRBJ2-3, with 8 bases fitting TRBD2. The V and J ends lost 0 bases and 6 bases, in that order; junction bases with no gene match: 3. Per germline, CDR1 SGHRS and CDR2 YFSETQ. This CDR3 has 14 amino acids. The CDR3 is CASSLAGRGDTQYF. CDR3 sequence (DNA): TGCGCCAGCAGCTTGGCCGGGAGGGGGGATACGCAGTATTTT.

The chain recombines TRBV18 with TRBJ2-7, with 11 bases fitting TRBD2. CDR1 and CDR2 from the germline V gene are KGHSH and LQKENI. This CDR3 has 15 residues. J lost 6 bases, V lost 2 bases, and 6 bases had no gene match. For the CDR3, the DNA is TGTGCCAGCTCACCAAACACTAGCGGGAGAGGCGAGCAGTACTTC. Residues: CASSPNTSGRGEQYF.

This chain links TRBV6-5 with TRBJ1-2, with D perhaps matching TRBD1 (6 bases). This CDR3 is 13 amino acids long. V was pared by 6 bases and J by 1 base, with 9 bases between. Germline assignment: CDR1 MNHEY and CDR2 SVGAGI. CDR3 DNA: TGTGCCAGCAGGGACAGCGTTAACTATGGCTACACCTTC. Its translation: CASRDSVNYGYTF.

V and J are TRBV6-1 and TRBJ1-1; maybe TRBD1 (5 bases). The V end lost 10 bases, the J end lost 3 bases, and 15 bases lay between the germline ends. In germline, CDR1 is MNHNS, CDR2 SASEGT. The length of the CDR3 is 13 residues. The CDR3 DNA is TGTGCCACGGGAGATGGGGGGTACACTGAAGCTTTCTTT. It translates to CATGDGGYTEAFF.

This clone was observed a handful of times. The chain combines TRBV4-1 with TRBJ1-5; no firm D call. In germline, CDR1 is MGHRA, CDR2 YSYEKL. This CDR3 contains 12 residues. Trimming cost V 3 bases and J 3 bases, with 3 bases left between them. The CDR3 reads CASSHLNQPQHF. CDR3 nucleotide sequence: TGCGCCAGCAGCCACCTCAATCAGCCCCAGCATTTT.